The 13 T cell receptor beta chains below were found in one sample sequenced in a study of T cell changes during pregnancy in multiple sclerosis. TCRdb's table, derived via immunoSEQ multiplex PCR, lists solely in-frame clones and lacks some. Here the sample spans about 64,000 clones, 80% to 95% being singletons. Sequencing was performed on peripheral blood, taken in the third trimester of pregnancy. The receptors stem from a female donor in good health, enrolled as a control in a pregnancy study.

The chain uses TRBV6-4 and TRBJ2-1, with 8 bases fitting TRBD1. CDR1 and CDR2 from the germline V gene are MRHNA and SNTAGT. V dropped 7 bases and J dropped 3; count of bases not matched to a gene: 8. The length of the CDR3 is 15 residues. CDR3 coding DNA: TGTGCCAGCAAACCCGGACAGGGCATCTACAATGAGCAGTTCTTC. Translation gives CASKPGQGIYNEQFF.

This clone came up a few times. The chain couples TRBV9 to TRBJ1-3; 9 bases are a match to TRBD1. This CDR3 is 15 amino acids long. Germline CDR1 is SGDLS and CDR2 is YYNGEE. J gave up 4 bases and V 4 bases, and 6 bases lay outside the gene matches. CDR3 protein: CASSHRGRSGNTIYF. The CDR3 DNA follows: TGTGCCAGCAGCCACAGGGGGCGAAGCGGAAACACCATATATTTT.

This clone was found a few times. The chain carries TRBV25-1 and TRBJ1-1; weak D call: TRBD1 (5 bases). CDR3 length: 11 amino acids. V was clipped by 6 bases and J by 7 bases, with 9 bases between them. CDR1 MGHDK and CDR2 SYGVNS come from the germline V gene. DNA of the CDR3: TGTGCCAGCAGAAGGGGACTTGAAGCTTTCTTT. Protein: CASRRGLEAFF.

V is TRBV7-2 and J is TRBJ2-1; TRBD1 matches at 10 bases. The germline CDR1 and CDR2 sequences are SGHTA and FQGNSA. The CDR3 is 16 amino acids. V was clipped by 5 bases and J by 6 bases; unmatched bases: 10. The CDR3 DNA reads TGTGCCAGCAGCCTGATCGGGACAGGGGCTTCCAATGAGCAGTTCTTC. This encodes CASSLIGTGASNEQFF.

The genes are TRBV7-2 and TRBJ1-2; D unclear. This CDR3 has 13 residues. Per germline, CDR1 SGHTA and CDR2 FQGNSA. V lost 2 bases and J 4 bases, leaving 8 bases between the germline ends. The CDR3 sequence is CASSLMQAYGYTF. CDR3 DNA sequence: TGTGCCAGCAGCTTAATGCAGGCCTATGGCTACACCTTC.

This chain links TRBV29-1 with TRBJ1-2; D not resolved. V was clipped by 5 bases and J by 8 bases, with 12 bases between them. Germline V lookup: CDR1 SQVTM, CDR2 ANQGSEA. The CDR3 sequence is 11 residues long. The CDR3 DNA is TGCAGCGTTTTCCTGAACGCGGGCTACACCTTC. It translates to CSVFLNAGYTF.

This clone has only one observation. The chain is built from TRBV10-1 and TRBJ1-4; D unclear. The CDR3 extends over 12 amino acids. In germline, CDR1 is WNHNN, CDR2 SYGVQD (reference sequence). The V end was cut by 0 bases, the J end by 11 bases, with 7 bases between. DNA for the CDR3: TGCGCCAGCAGTGAGTCTTGCAGTAAACTGTTTTTT. Translated: CASSESCSKLFF.

This clone was detected only once. The chain is built from TRBV4-2 and TRBJ2-7; TRBD2 might be the D (5 bases). CDR3 size: 15 residues. Germline lookup yields CDR1 LGHNA and CDR2 YNFKEQ. Trimming cost V 0 bases and J 0 bases, with 9 bases left between them. The CDR3 loop reads CASSQDGRGSYEQYF. The CDR3 DNA reads as TGTGCCAGCAGCCAAGATGGCCGGGGCTCCTACGAGCAGTACTTC.

J is TRBJ2-7 and V is TRBV6-1, with a possible D match to TRBD1 (6 bases). This CDR3 spans 13 amino acids. Germline CDR1 is MNHNS and CDR2 is SASEGT. Trimming stripped 6 bases from V and 2 bases from J, with 11 bases between. The CDR3, as DNA: TGTGCCAGCAGGACAGGAGCAACCTACGAGCAGTACTTC. Its protein product is CASRTGATYEQYF.

The chain uses TRBV7-2 and TRBJ2-3, with TRBD2 matching 8 bases. V lost 5 bases and J lost 6; bases outside the gene matches: 10. Germline CDR1 and CDR2: SGHTA and FQGNSA. This CDR3 has 15 amino acids. Here the CDR3 reads CASSATSGDGDTQYF. CDR3 nucleotide sequence: TGTGCCAGCAGCGCTACTAGCGGCGACGGGGATACGCAGTATTTT.

The chain couples TRBV21-1 to TRBJ1-6; the table's D call, TRBD1, has no DNA check behind it. TRBV21-1 is labeled a pseudogene. CDR3 length: 15 amino acids. This CDR3 is CASRTGSSYNSPLHF. DNA of the CDR3: TGTGCCAGCAGGACAGGCAGCTCCTATAATTCACCCCTCCACTTT.

The chain recombines TRBV9 with TRBJ2-7; TRBD2 might be the D (7 bases). There are 16 residues in the CDR3. Germline V gives CDR1 SGDLS, CDR2 YYNGEE. V gave up 3 bases and J gave up 3 bases, with 19 bases separating them. CDR3 DNA: TGTGCCAGCAGCGAGGATGGGGGGGCCGACAGCTACGAGCAGTACTTC. Amino acids: CASSEDGGADSYEQYF.

The chain carries TRBV7-9 and TRBJ2-7, with D maybe TRBD2 (5 bases). Germline-derived CDR1 and CDR2 are SEHNR and FQNEAQ (reference sequence). V was trimmed by 0 bases and J by 6 bases, leaving 9 bases between them. This CDR3 is 13 amino acids long. The CDR3: CASSLAEAIEQYF. The DNA of the CDR3 is TGTGCCAGCAGCTTAGCGGAGGCGATCGAGCAGTACTTC.